Here is one T cell receptor beta chain with its context. Antigen unknown. TCRdb analysed the 5' RACE reads with MiXCR anew, one entry per CDR3 protein. Of about 800,000 distinct CDR3 sequences detected, 10% to 15% appear once; the ten largest clones hold approximately 0.5%. These data belong to a study of CD8 T cells in ankylosing spondylitis. CDR3 length equals 16 residues. Between the trimmed V and J ends, which lost 0 bases and 4 bases, there was a span of 13 bases. CDR1 is MNHEY and CDR2 is SVGAGI in the germline V gene. General study results and limits: Matched synovial fluid from ankylosing spondylitis patients was reported to be enriched for disease-linked clones. Ankylosing spondylitis blood appeared to be characterized by a TCR beta motif of 8 or 9 highly homologous variants.

This sequence joins TRBV6-5 and TRBJ1-3; D uncertain. This clonotype originated in a male donor with ankylosing spondylitis. The sample comprised blood, either unsorted or a sorted T cell fraction (not recorded which). CDR3 sequence: CASSYSIGSSGNTIYF. CDR3 in DNA: TGTGCCAGCAGTTACTCTATAGGGAGCTCCGGAAACACCATATATTTT.